This is a list of T cell receptor beta chains from one sample in a study of blood T cells in healthy people across ages. Via MiXCR, TCRdb re-called the 5' RACE reads, giving one row per CDR3 protein. The profile shows fewer than 1 million distinct CDR3 sequences, about 42% of them singletons. Sequenced sample: blood. The source is a man between 60 and 75 years old in good health. CDR3s include the opening cysteine and the closing phenylalanine or tryptophan. The D gene is left open where the match is weak. Clone size is given for some rows only: seen once, a few or many times, or a class if the clone is expanded.

J gene,V gene,clone size,D gene,CDR3 DNA,CDR3 protein
TRBJ2-1,TRBV29-1,many,-,TGCAGCGTAGCTAAAGGGGGACACTTATCTACCAATGAGCAGTTCTTC,CSVAKGGHLSTNEQFF
TRBJ2-1,TRBV28,-,TRBD2,TGTGCCAGCAGTCCTGAGCGGGAGTACAATGAGCAGTTCTTC,CASSPEREYNEQFF
TRBJ2-3,TRBV7-2,-,-,TGTGCCAGCAGCCCACAGGGATCAGATACGCAGTATTTT,CASSPQGSDTQYF
TRBJ1-5,TRBV27,-,-,TGTGCCAGCAGTTTAATGGGGCGTAATCAGCCCCAGCATTTT,CASSLMGRNQPQHF
TRBJ2-3,TRBV7-3,-,TRBD2,TGTGCCAGCAGCTTAAGGGCTAGCGGGCCTACGCAGTATTTT,CASSLRASGPTQYF
TRBJ2-2,TRBV7-2,-,-,TGTGCCAGCAGCTTAGCGCTACAGGGGAACACCGGGGAGCTGTTTTTT,CASSLALQGNTGELFF
TRBJ2-7,TRBV7-9,-,-,TGTGCCAGCAGCTTGTCAGGTACCGCCGAGCAGTACTTC,CASSLSGTAEQYF
TRBJ2-1,TRBV5-6,-,-,TGTGCCAGCAGCTTCACCACCGACAATGAGCAGTTCTTC,CASSFTTDNEQFF
TRBJ2-1,TRBV4-1,few,TRBD2,TGCGCCAGCAGCCAAAGGCCGGGGGGAGGTGAGCAGTTCTTC,CASSQRPGGGEQFF
TRBJ2-7,TRBV11-2,-,TRBD2,TGTGCCAGCAGCCTAAGGCCACGGGGGGATTACTCCTACGAGCAGTACTTC,CASSLRPRGDYSYEQYF
TRBJ1-1,TRBV7-2,-,-,TGTGCCAGCAGGGTTGGGCCGAACTCGAACACTGAAGCTTTCTTT,CASRVGPNSNTEAFF
TRBJ2-3,TRBV20-1,few,TRBD2,TGCAGTGCCTCTAGCGGGGGCTCGACGGGGGATACGCAGTATTTT,CSASSGGSTGDTQYF
TRBJ2-2,TRBV20-1,-,TRBD1,TGCAGTGCTAGAGATGTCGCGGGACAGGGAACGAACGGGGAGCTGTTTTTT,CSARDVAGQGTNGELFF
TRBJ2-7,TRBV4-1,-,-,TGCGCCAGCAGCCAAGATTTCGGGCGGACAGACGAGCAGTACTTC,CASSQDFGRTDEQYF
TRBJ2-7,TRBV27,many,TRBD2,TGTGCCAGCAGTTCCCCCCGGGACAGCGGGGGGTACGAGCAGTACTTC,CASSSPRDSGGYEQYF
TRBJ1-1,TRBV20-1,-,TRBD1,TGCAGTGCTCCACAGGGGAGCACTGAAGCTTTCTTT,CSAPQGSTEAFF
TRBJ1-5,TRBV20-1,-,-,TGCAGTGCTAGATGGCGGGAACATAATAATCAGCCCCGGCATTTT,CSARWREHNNQPRHF
TRBJ2-3,TRBV15,-,-,TGTGCCACCAGCAGAGACCGGGACTCACGCACAGATACGCAGTATTTT,CATSRDRDSRTDTQYF
TRBJ2-1,TRBV25-1,-,TRBD1,TGTGCCAGCAGTGGACAGGGGGTGGGTGAGCAGTTCTTC,CASSGQGVGEQFF
TRBJ2-1,TRBV19,many,-,TGTGCCAGTAGTACCCGAGACAGGCAGCAGTTCTTC,CASSTRDRQQFF
TRBJ2-3,TRBV4-1,-,-,TGCGCCAGCAGCCAAGGTCAGGGAGACGCCCAGTATTTT,CASSQGQGDAQYF
TRBJ1-6,TRBV27,-,-,TGTGCCAGCAGTCCGGGACACCCCAATTCACCCCTCCACTTT,CASSPGHPNSPLHF
TRBJ2-5,TRBV7-2,-,-,TGTGCCAGCAGCTTAGGTTCTAGGGTCGGAGAGACCCAGTACTTC,CASSLGSRVGETQYF
TRBJ1-1,TRBV5-1,many,TRBD1,TGCGCCAGCAGCTTGGCTTTGGGACAGAAAGCTTTCTTT,CASSLALGQKAFF
TRBJ2-7,TRBV10-3,few,TRBD1,TGTGCCATCAGTGGGGACAGCAACGTACTATCCAAATTCGGGGAGCAGTACTTC,CAISGDSNVLSKFGEQYF
TRBJ2-1,TRBV12-3/TRBV12-4,-,-,TGTGCCAGCAGTTTATCTAGGACCTCCTACAATGAGCAGTTCTTC,CASSLSRTSYNEQFF
TRBJ2-7,TRBV4-3,many,-,TGCGCCAGCAGCCAAGATCTCAAGAGCGAGCAGTACTTC,CASSQDLKSEQYF
TRBJ2-7,TRBV10-3,few,TRBD1,TGTGCCAGCCGGGACAGGGGTGTTTTATCCTACGAGCAGTACTTC,CASRDRGVLSYEQYF
TRBJ2-3,TRBV7-2,few,TRBD2,TGTGCCAGCAGTAGGACTAGCGGGGCGACTAGCACAGATACGCAGTATTTT,CASSRTSGATSTDTQYF
TRBJ2-7,TRBV7-3,few,-,TGTGCCAGCAGCCCAGCGGGCGGCTACAATGAGCAGTACTTC,CASSPAGGYNEQYF
TRBJ1-2,TRBV7-8,-,TRBD1,TGTGCCAGCAGCTTGGGTCAGGGGGGTATCTATGGCTACACCTTC,CASSLGQGGIYGYTF
TRBJ2-7,TRBV7-3,-,-,TGTGCCAGCAGCCCGACAATCAGGGCGTACGAGCAGTACTTC,CASSPTIRAYEQYF
TRBJ2-7,TRBV29-1,many,TRBD1,TGCAGCGTTGAGAGACAGGGGGCTTACGAGCAGTACTTC,CSVERQGAYEQYF
TRBJ2-4,TRBV14,-,TRBD1,TGTGCCAGCAGGGGGGCAGGGGGCCAGGACATTCAGTACTTC,CASRGAGGQDIQYF
TRBJ1-2,TRBV20-1,-,TRBD1,TGCAGTGCCCCGGGGCCAGGGGGGGTGAGAGGCTACACCTTC,CSAPGPGGVRGYTF
TRBJ1-1,TRBV9,few,-,TGTGCCAGCAGCGTGTTGGAGAACATGAACACTGAAGCTTTCTTT,CASSVLENMNTEAFF
TRBJ2-1,TRBV12-3/TRBV12-4,few,-,TGTGCCAGCAGTTTAGGGGTAGCGGCCCCGGCGCAGTTCTTC,CASSLGVAAPAQFF
TRBJ2-7,TRBV6-1,-,-,TGTGCCAGCAGTGAAGAGCAGGGCTCAATCTACGAGCAGTACTTC,CASSEEQGSIYEQYF
TRBJ1-6,TRBV20-1,few,-,TGCAGTGCGGCATACAGCGGATCCTATAATTCACCCCTCCACTTT,CSAAYSGSYNSPLHF
TRBJ1-2,TRBV6-2/TRBV6-3,-,-,TGTGCCAGCAGCCGACTCTATGGCTACACCTTC,CASSRLYGYTF